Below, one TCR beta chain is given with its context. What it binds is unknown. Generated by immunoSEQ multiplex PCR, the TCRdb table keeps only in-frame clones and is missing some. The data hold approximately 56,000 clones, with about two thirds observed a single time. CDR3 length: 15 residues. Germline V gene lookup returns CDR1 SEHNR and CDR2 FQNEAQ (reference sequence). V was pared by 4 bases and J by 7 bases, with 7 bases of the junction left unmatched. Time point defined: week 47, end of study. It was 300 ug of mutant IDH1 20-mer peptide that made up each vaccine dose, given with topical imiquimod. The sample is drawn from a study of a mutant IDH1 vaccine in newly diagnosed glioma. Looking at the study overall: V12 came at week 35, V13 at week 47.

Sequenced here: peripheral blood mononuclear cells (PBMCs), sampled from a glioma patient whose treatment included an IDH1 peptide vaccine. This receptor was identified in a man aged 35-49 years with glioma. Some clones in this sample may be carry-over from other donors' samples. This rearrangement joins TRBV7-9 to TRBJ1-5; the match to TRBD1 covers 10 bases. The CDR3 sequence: CASSSGTGEQQPQHF. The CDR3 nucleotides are TGTGCCAGCAGCTCCGGGACAGGGGAACAACAGCCCCAGCATTTT.